This TCR beta chain is drawn from a study of T-cell memory formation after mild COVID-19. TCRdb re-analysed the 5' RACE reads in MiXCR, keeping a single row per CDR3 protein. Of about 260,000 distinct CDR3 sequences in the sample, 16% are singletons; the top ten hold 22%. This CDR3 has 13 amino acids. The germline V gene has CDR1 SGHTA and CDR2 FQGNSA. This clonotype was counted ten times or more. The junction shows a germline mismatch at one end, possibly a read error. Sequencing used PBMCs or a T cell subset sorted from them (not recorded which). The receptor was isolated from a man younger than 35 who had mild COVID-19 (a few samples of this study predate the infection). Cell type and time point are not known. V and J are TRBV7-2 and TRBJ1-2, with D uncertain. CDR3 bases: TGTGCCAGCAGCGCGGGGTGGGCCACAGACCCACACTTC. Translating it yields CASSAGWATDPHF. Filled out from reference TRBV7-2 and TRBJ1-2, the complete variable domain reads GAGVSQSPSNKVTEKGKDVELRCDPISGHTALYWYRQSLGQGLEFLIYFQGNSAPDKSGLPSDRFSAERTGGSVSTLTIQRTQQEDSAVYLCASSAGWATDPHFGSGTRLTVV.